One sample yielded the 4 T cell receptor beta chains listed below, sequenced in a study of shared clonotypes between healthy human individuals. TCRdb's table, derived via immunoSEQ multiplex PCR, lists solely in-frame clones and lacks some. This sample carries 2,500,000 or so clones, 80% to 95% of them seen once, and the ten largest clones take 0.35% to 0.45%. The sequencing sample was made of naive CD4+ T cells from PBMCs. The subset here: CD45RA+ positively selected. Receptors were obtained from a man aged 18-30 years in good health. Some clones in this sample may be carry-over from other donors' samples.

In regard to this clone: Distinct nucleotide sequences in the sample also encode this CDR3. The V gene is TRBV18, the J gene TRBJ2-1; 9 bases are shared with TRBD1. V shed 4 bases and J 6 bases; nucleotides not matched to a gene: 1. Germline-derived CDR1 and CDR2 are KGHSH and LQKENI. The CDR3 covers 13 residues. CDR3 in DNA: TGTGCCAGCTCACAGGACAGGGGCAATGAGCAGTTCTTC. It specifies CASSQDRGNEQFF.

The chain joins TRBV2 to TRBJ1-2, with no clear D. In germline, CDR1 is SNHLY, CDR2 FYNNEI. The germline V and J ends were trimmed by 1 base and 9 bases, with 12 bases remaining between them. This CDR3 spans 13 amino acids. This CDR3 reads CASSEERGGSYTF. The CDR3 DNA is TGTGCCAGCAGTGAAGAGCGGGGAGGTAGCTACACCTTC.

CDR3: CASIADTSYNEQFF. CDR3 bases: TGCGCCAGTATAGCGGACACCTCCTACAATGAGCAGTTCTTC. The V call is TRBV5-1, the J call TRBJ2-1; D might be TRBD2 (6 bases). CDR1 and CDR2 from the germline V gene are SGHRS and YFSETQ. This CDR3 contains 14 residues. Trimming removed 8 bases from V and 0 bases from J, with 12 bases in between.

The chain links TRBV7-8 to TRBJ2-7, with 9 bases lining up with TRBD2. In germline, CDR1 is SGHVS, CDR2 FQNEAQ. V was clipped by 6 bases and J by 7 bases; unmatched bases: 7. This CDR3 has 13 amino acids. The CDR3 DNA is TGTGCCAGCAGGGTAGCGGGAGCCGGAGAGCAGTACTTC. Protein sequence: CASRVAGAGEQYF. The whole variable domain, remainder taken from reference TRBV7-8 and TRBJ2-7, is GAGVSQSPRYKVAKRGQDVALRCDPISGHVSLFWYQQALGQGPEFLTYFQNEAQLDKSGLPSDRFFAERPEGSVSTLKIQRTQQEDSAVYLCASRVAGAGEQYFGPGTRLTVT.